The 29 T cell receptor beta chains presented below share a single source sample, sequenced in a study of T cell repertoires in cytomegalovirus infection. MiXCR, applied by TCRdb to the reads, yields one record per CDR3 protein. In the table there are almost 550,000 distinct CDR3 sequences, approximately 16% of which are singletons. The sequencing sample was made of CD8+ T cells from PBMCs. Receptor source: a human donor in good health (CMV status not recorded). Some clones in this sample may be carry-over from other donors' samples.

This clonotype was seen repeatedly, ten times or more. V is TRBV7-9 and J is TRBJ2-6; tentatively, D is TRBD2 (7 bases). V was pared by 2 bases and J by 0 bases, with 17 bases between. The CDR3 consists of 19 residues. Germline CDR1 and CDR2: SEHNR and FQNEAQ (reference sequence). In DNA form, the CDR3 reads TGTGCCAGCAGCTTAAAACATACGGGGGGCCACTCTGGGGCCAACGTCCTGACTTTC. Translated, it gives CASSLKHTGGHSGANVLTF.

The rearrangement links TRBV11-2 to TRBJ2-5, with D uncertain. V dropped 5 bases and J dropped 2 bases, with 12 bases sitting between them. The CDR3 has 14 amino acids. CDR1 is SGHAT and CDR2 is FQNNGV in the germline V gene. CDR3 protein: CASSGIRFQETQYF. The CDR3 DNA is TGTGCCAGCAGCGGAATCAGGTTTCAAGAGACCCAGTACTTC. Filled out from reference TRBV11-2 and TRBJ2-5, the complete variable domain reads EAGVAQSPRYKIIEKRQSVAFWCNPISGHATLYWYQQILGQGPKLLIQFQNNGVVDDSQLPKDRFSAERLKGVDSTLKIQPAKLEDSAVYLCASSGIRFQETQYFGPGTRLLVL.

This clonotype was picked up many times. This rearrangement joins TRBV11-2 to TRBJ1-1, with D possibly matching TRBD1 (6 bases). The germline V gene has CDR1 SGHAT and CDR2 FQNNGV. Trimming left V 2 bases short and J 6 bases short, with 10 bases between. The CDR3 is 13 residues long. CDR3 sequence reads: CASSLSWTAEAFF. Here the CDR3 DNA reads TGTGCCAGCAGCTTAAGTTGGACAGCTGAAGCTTTCTTT.

This clonotype was seen more than once but under ten times. CDR3 sequence reads: CASWAENTEAFF. DNA for the CDR3: TGTGCCAGCTGGGCAGAGAACACTGAAGCTTTCTTT. The chain employs TRBV6-6 and TRBJ1-1; D gene uncertain. The CDR3 is 12 residues long. Looked up from germline, CDR1 is MNHNY and CDR2 is SVGAGI (reference sequence). V shed 8 bases and J shed 1 base, with 8 bases lying between them.

The genes are TRBV19 and TRBJ1-5; no clear D. Germline V gene lookup returns CDR1 LNHDA and CDR2 SQIVND (reference sequence). Trimming took 7 bases from V and 0 from J, leaving 13 bases between them. This CDR3 contains 15 residues. The chain's CDR3 is CASINLVASNQPQHF. CDR3 DNA: TGTGCCAGTATCAACTTGGTGGCTAGCAATCAGCCCCAGCATTTT.

Many counts were recorded for this clonotype. The chain couples TRBV27 to TRBJ2-5; 8 bases fit TRBD1. Per the germline V gene, CDR1 is MNHEY and CDR2 is SMNVEV (reference sequence). J was trimmed by 4 bases and V by 5 bases; bases with no gene match: 9. The CDR3 loop spans 15 amino acids. CDR3 nucleotide sequence: TGTGCCAGCAGTCAGAGACAGGGGCGAGGAGAGACCCAGTACTTC. Its translation is CASSQRQGRGETQYF.

The chain links TRBV20-1 to TRBJ2-2; TRBD2 matches at 11 bases. Trimming took 5 bases from V and 3 from J; bases not matched to a gene: 5. Germline-derived CDR1 and CDR2 are DFQATT and SNEGSKA (reference sequence). The CDR3 contains 15 residues. The CDR3 DNA sequence: TGCAGTGCTGGGGTAGCGGGGGGGCACACCGGGGAGCTGTTTTTT. This gives the protein CSAGVAGGHTGELFF.

Note on this clonotype: The CDR3 ends on some other residue instead of the conserved phenylalanine or tryptophan, so this is likely a read error. The DNA is omitted, as the CDR3 cannot be located on it reliably, and the CDR3 follows TCRdb's listing. V gene TRBV12-3 or TRBV12-4 combines with J gene TRBJ2-1; the D call of TRBD1 is as the table states it, not checked on the DNA. The CDR3 length equals 17 residues, ends included. The CDR3 here is CASSPSFGTQRDNEQLL.

This clonotype occurred many times. The chain combines TRBV7-6 with TRBJ2-7; 7 positions agree with TRBD1. V shed 4 bases, J shed 2 bases, and the junction held 11 bases outside the gene matches. This CDR3 region has 16 residues. CDR1 SGHVS and CDR2 FNYEAQ come from the germline V gene. CDR3: CASSSAERGQPYEQYF. CDR3 in DNA: TGTGCCAGCAGCTCAGCCGAGAGGGGACAGCCCTACGAGCAGTACTTC.

The sample holds a few counts of this clonotype. The CDR3 loop is CASSKTGIYGNTIYF. The CDR3 coding sequence is TGTGCCAGCAGTAAGACTGGAATCTATGGAAACACCATATATTTT. The rearrangement uses TRBV12-3 or TRBV12-4 and TRBJ1-3, with D unresolved. The CDR3 loop spans 15 amino acids. Trimming removed 5 bases at V and 3 bases at J, with 14 bases between.

At least ten counts were recorded for this clonotype. The chain joins TRBV11-2 to TRBJ1-6, with D possibly TRBD1 on 5 matching bases. Trimming cost V 4 bases and J 5 bases, with 15 bases left between them. Germline CDR1 and CDR2: SGHAT and FQNNGV. The CDR3 contains 16 residues. CDR3 residues: CASSSWDVRNNSPLHF. CDR3 coding DNA: TGTGCCAGCAGCTCCTGGGACGTCCGCAATAATTCACCCCTCCACTTT.

The table lists this clonotype with a few counts. The gene calls are TRBV28 and TRBJ1-5; D is unclear. V lost 4 bases and J 3 bases, leaving 10 bases between the germline ends. Germline assignment: CDR1 MDHEN and CDR2 SYDVKM. CDR3 length: 14 residues. The CDR3: CASSSGPDNQPQHF. For the CDR3, the DNA is TGTGCCAGCAGTTCCGGACCTGACAATCAGCCCCAGCATTTT.

This clonotype turned up a few times. The chain links TRBV7-3 to TRBJ1-3; D not resolved. Germline assignment: CDR1 SGHTA and CDR2 FQGTGA. CDR3 length: 16 amino acids. V was cut by 5 bases and J by 0 bases, with 14 bases left in between. The CDR3, as DNA: TGTGCCAGCAGCCCTATGGGTGAGGGCTCTGGAAACACCATATATTTT. Its translation: CASSPMGEGSGNTIYF.

This clonotype was counted ten times or more. The chain is built from TRBV12-5 and TRBJ1-2; TRBD1 is a possible D gene (6 bases). V lost 6 bases and J lost 6, with 17 bases in between. Germline V gene lookup returns CDR1 LGHNT and CDR2 FRNRAP. The CDR3 is 14 residues long. The CDR3 is CASGLPTGSDGYTF. The DNA of the CDR3 is TGTGCTAGTGGCCTCCCGACAGGTTCTGATGGCTACACCTTC.

Notes on this clonotype: A much larger clone lies a single base off, so this may be a read error. The chain links TRBV6-2 or TRBV6-3 to TRBJ2-1; D is possibly TRBD1 or TRBD2 (5 bases each). V lost 2 bases to trimming and J lost 0 bases, with 11 bases between them. From germline, CDR1 is MNHEY and CDR2 SVGEGT. The CDR3 sequence is 16 residues long. In nucleotides, the CDR3 is TGTGCCAGCAGTTACCCCGGGGCTTACTCCTACAATGAGCAGTTCTTC. This encodes CASSYPGAYSYNEQFF.

At least ten counts were recorded for this clonotype. The chain couples TRBV27 to TRBJ2-2; 8 bases fit TRBD2. The CDR3 contains 15 residues. J lost 3 bases, V lost 3 bases, and 3 bases had no gene match. From germline, CDR1 is MNHEY and CDR2 SMNVEV (reference sequence). The CDR3 protein is CASSFQREYTGELFF. CDR3 bases: TGTGCCAGCAGTTTCCAGCGGGAGTACACCGGGGAGCTGTTTTTT.

The chain links TRBV7-9 to TRBJ2-7; D is unresolved. Trimming removed 5 bases at V and 0 bases at J, with 17 bases between. CDR1 SEHNR and CDR2 FQNEAQ come from the germline V gene (reference sequence). The CDR3 extends over 16 amino acids. CDR3 coding DNA: TGTGCCAGCAGCACGGAATCCGCCGGGCCCTCCTACGAGCAGTACTTC. Encoded protein: CASSTESAGPSYEQYF.

The V and J genes are TRBV5-1 and TRBJ2-1; D might be TRBD1 or TRBD2, each matching 5 bases. The CDR3 totals 19 residues. The germline V and J ends were trimmed by 4 bases and 0 bases, with 23 bases remaining between them. Germline V gives CDR1 SGHRS, CDR2 YFSETQ. The CDR3 protein is CASSPHGTLSLSSYNEQFF. The CDR3 DNA follows: TGCGCCAGCAGCCCCCACGGGACCCTTTCCCTAAGCTCCTACAATGAGCAGTTCTTC.

To note about this clonotype: Being one base from a much bigger clone, this may be a read error. This chain joins TRBV7-9 and TRBJ1-4, with 8 bases fitting TRBD1. The V and J ends lost 4 bases and 1 base, in that order; junction bases with no gene match: 8. CDR3 length: 17 amino acids. The germline V gene encodes CDR1 SEHNR and CDR2 FQNEAQ (reference sequence). CDR3 sequence: CASSSLQGEETNEKLFF. The CDR3 bases are TGTGCCAGCAGCTCACTACAGGGGGAGGAAACTAATGAAAAACTGTTTTTT. Based on the CDR3 plus reference TRBV7-9 and TRBJ1-4, the full variable domain is DTGVSQNPRHKITKRGQNVTFRCDPISEHNRLYWYRQTLGQGPEFLTYFQNEAQLEKSRLLSDRFSAERPKGSFSTLEIQRTEQGDSAMYLCASSSLQGEETNEKLFFGSGTQLSVL.

To note about this clonotype: Given a much more abundant clone one base away, this may be a read error. This likely comes from a read error, as the CDR3 has no conserved phenylalanine or tryptophan at its end. This chain connects TRBV7-4 to TRBJ2-7; D may be TRBD2 (6 bases). V dropped 1 base and J dropped 7 bases, with 11 bases sitting between them. The CDR3 has 13 residues. Germline V gene data show CDR1 as SGHVT and CDR2 as SQSDAQ. The CDR3 reads CASSLGGGLEQYL. The CDR3 DNA follows: TGTGCCAGCAGCTTAGGTGGAGGGCTTGAGCAGTACTTA.

This clonotype was counted only a few times. J is TRBJ1-2 and V is TRBV9; TRBD1 is a possible D gene (6 bases). CDR1 is SGDLS and CDR2 is YYNGEE in the germline V gene. This CDR3 is built from 13 residues. The V end lost 7 bases, the J end lost 0 bases, and 10 bases lay between the germline ends. CDR3 nucleotides: TGTGCCAGCCTGGACAGCTCTAACTATGGCTACACCTTC. Translating gives CASLDSSNYGYTF.

On this clonotype: A read error is likely, as this CDR3 ends without the conserved phenylalanine or tryptophan. This chain links TRBV24-1 with TRBJ2-7; tentatively, D is TRBD1 (5 bases). The length of the CDR3 is 13 residues. V lost 4 bases to trimming and J lost 7 bases, with 13 bases between them. CDR1 is KGHDR, CDR2 SFDVKD, per germline. DNA of the CDR3: TGTGCCACCAGTGAGGCAGGGTTGGTGGAGCAGTACTTA. It encodes CATSEAGLVEQYL.

The V and J genes are TRBV19 and TRBJ1-5; D is unresolved. The V gene lost 7 bases and the J gene lost 9 bases, with 10 bases spanning the gap. From germline, CDR1 is LNHDA and CDR2 SQIVND (reference sequence). This CDR3 region has 11 residues. CDR3 in DNA: TGTGCCAGTACCATCGGAGGGCCCCAGCATTTT. This encodes CASTIGGPQHF.

This clonotype was counted a few times. This sequence joins TRBV20-1 and TRBJ2-1, with 9 nucleotides matching TRBD1. CDR1 DFQATT and CDR2 SNEGSKA come from the germline V gene (reference sequence). CDR3 length: 15 amino acids. V lost 1 base and J lost 2; bases outside the gene matches: 3. CDR3 in amino acids: CSARVRDRAYNEQFF. Here the CDR3 DNA reads TGCAGTGCTAGAGTCCGGGACAGGGCCTACAATGAGCAGTTCTTC.

V gene TRBV19 combines with J gene TRBJ1-5; no clear D. Germline CDR1 is LNHDA and CDR2 is SQIVND (reference sequence). Trimming took 5 bases from V and 12 from J, leaving 20 bases between them. The CDR3 covers 14 residues. The CDR3 nucleotides are TGTGCCAGTAGTCCGGAGGAGAGAGTTCCTCACCAGCATTTT. Amino acid sequence: CASSPEERVPHQHF. Combining the CDR3 with reference TRBV19 and TRBJ1-5 gives the whole variable domain DGGITQSPKYLFRKEGQNVTLSCEQNLNHDAMYWYRQDPGQGLRLIYYSQIVNDFQKGDIAEGYSVSREKKESFPLTVTSAQKNPTAFYLCASSPEERVPHQHFGDGTRLSIL.

This clonotype was counted only a few times. The J gene is TRBJ2-7, the V gene TRBV5-1, with 9 bases matching TRBD1. V dropped 3 bases and J dropped 3; count of bases not matched to a gene: 7. Germline CDR1 reads SGHRS; CDR2 reads YFSETQ. CDR3 size: 15 residues. The DNA for the CDR3 is TGCGCCAGCAGCTCACCGGGACAGGGCCGCTACGAGCAGTACTTC. It codes for CASSSPGQGRYEQYF. Drawing the rest from reference TRBV5-1 and TRBJ2-7, the complete variable domain is KAGVTQTPRYLIKTRGQQVTLSCSPISGHRSVSWYQQTPGQGLQFLFEYFSETQRNKGNFPGRFSGRQFSNSRSEMNVSTLELGDSALYLCASSSPGQGRYEQYFGPGTRLTVT.

This chain uses TRBV5-6 with TRBJ2-3; D assignment may be TRBD1 or TRBD2 (6 bases each). CDR3 length: 14 amino acids. V lost 3 bases and J 6 bases, leaving 14 bases between the germline ends. Germline V gene lookup returns CDR1 SGHDT and CDR2 YYEEEE. The CDR3 region is CASSSKRGDDTQYF. CDR3 bases: TGTGCCAGCAGCTCAAAGAGGGGGGATGATACGCAGTATTTT.

The rearrangement uses TRBV7-6 and TRBJ2-1, with unresolved D. Looked up from germline, CDR1 is SGHVS and CDR2 is FNYEAQ. V was shortened by 5 bases and J by 0 bases, with 11 bases between the two germline ends. CDR3 length equals 15 residues. For the CDR3, the DNA is TGTGCCAGCAGCACTACAGAGACCTCCTACAATGAGCAGTTCTTC. It translates to CASSTTETSYNEQFF. Filled out from reference TRBV7-6 and TRBJ2-1, the complete variable domain reads GAGVSQSPRYKVTKRGQDVALRCDPISGHVSLYWYRQALGQGPEFLTYFNYEAQQDKSGLPNDRFSAERPEGSISTLTIQRTEQRDSAMYRCASSTTETSYNEQFFGPGTRLTVL.

This clonotype was seen repeatedly, ten times or more. The chain couples TRBV7-6 to TRBJ2-5; 12 bases map to TRBD2. Losses at the gene ends were 5 bases for V and 4 bases for J; bases not matched to a gene: 8. The length of the CDR3 is 16 residues. From germline, CDR1 is SGHVS and CDR2 FNYEAQ. The CDR3 loop is CASSPETSGGRETQYF. DNA for the CDR3: TGTGCCAGCAGCCCCGAGACTAGCGGGGGACGAGAGACCCAGTACTTC.